A selection of T cell receptor beta chains follows, all from one sample in a study of blood T cell repertoires in COVID-19. Assay: immunoSEQ multiplex PCR; the TCRdb copy retains only in-frame clones and omits some. In the table there are roughly 40,000 clones, approximately 86% of which are singletons. Material for sequencing was peripheral blood. Receptors were obtained from a man in his 70s with acute or convalescent COVID-19. CDR3s include the opening cysteine and the closing phenylalanine or tryptophan. Each record gives: CDR3 protein, CDR3 DNA, CDR3 length, J gene, clone size, D gene, V gene. A D gene is named only where the DNA matches it firmly. Rows give clone size only sometimes, using once, few, many, or a class for an expanded clone.

CDR3aa: CATTGDSNQPQHF
CDR3nt: TGTGCCACCACGGGGGATAGCAATCAGCCCCAGCATTTT
len: 13
j_gene: TRBJ1-5
abundance: -
d_gene: -
v_gene: TRBV10-3

CDR3aa: CASRKGLSSYNEQFF
CDR3nt: TGTGCCAGCAGAAAGGGACTTTCCTCCTACAATGAGCAGTTCTTC
len: 15
j_gene: TRBJ2-1
abundance: -
d_gene: -
v_gene: TRBV2

CDR3aa: CASSPRQGHQPQHF
CDR3nt: TGTGCCAGCAGCCCCCGACAGGGACATCAGCCCCAGCATTTT
len: 14
j_gene: TRBJ1-5
abundance: -
d_gene: TRBD1
v_gene: TRBV6-5

CDR3aa: CASRRGGRGNSPLHF
CDR3nt: TGTGCCAGCAGGAGAGGGGGGAGGGGTAATTCACCCCTCCACTTT
len: 15
j_gene: TRBJ1-6
abundance: -
d_gene: -
v_gene: TRBV5-6

CDR3aa: CASSLWGQGTETQYF
CDR3nt: TGTGCCAGCAGTTTATGGGGACAGGGTACGGAGACCCAGTACTTC
len: 15
j_gene: TRBJ2-5
abundance: -
d_gene: TRBD1
v_gene: TRBV28

CDR3aa: CASSVGQGVSMNTEAFF
CDR3nt: TGTGCCAGTAGTGTGGGACAGGGGGTTTCGATGAACACTGAAGCTTTCTTT
len: 17
j_gene: TRBJ1-1
abundance: -
d_gene: TRBD1
v_gene: TRBV19

CDR3aa: CASSLDTYEQYF
CDR3nt: TGTGCCAGCAGCTTGGACACCTACGAGCAGTACTTC
len: 12
j_gene: TRBJ2-7
abundance: -
d_gene: -
v_gene: TRBV5-5

CDR3aa: CASSSWTSGSTDTQYF
CDR3nt: TGTGCCAGCAGCTCCTGGACTAGCGGGAGCACAGATACGCAGTATTTT
len: 16
j_gene: TRBJ2-3
abundance: once
d_gene: TRBD2
v_gene: TRBV5-6

CDR3aa: CASSLVGTDNEKLFF
CDR3nt: TGTGCCAGCAGCCTCGTAGGGACAGATAATGAAAAACTGTTTTTT
len: 15
j_gene: TRBJ1-4
abundance: once
d_gene: TRBD1
v_gene: TRBV7-2

CDR3aa: CASSASGSRQETQYF
CDR3nt: TGTGCCAGCAGTGCTAGCGGGAGTCGGCAAGAGACCCAGTACTTC
len: 15
j_gene: TRBJ2-5
abundance: -
d_gene: TRBD2
v_gene: TRBV2

CDR3aa: CASSPRRTVYETEAFF
CDR3nt: TGTGCCAGCAGCCCACGCCGGACAGTTTACGAAACTGAAGCTTTCTTT
len: 16
j_gene: TRBJ1-1
abundance: -
d_gene: -
v_gene: TRBV7-2

CDR3aa: CASNGATQAQHF
CDR3nt: TGTGCCAGCAATGGGGCAACCCAGGCCCAGCATTTT
len: 12
j_gene: TRBJ1-5
abundance: -
d_gene: -
v_gene: TRBV5-8

CDR3aa: CASSLDREPNEQFF
CDR3nt: TGTGCCAGCAGCTTGGACAGGGAACCCAATGAGCAGTTCTTC
len: 14
j_gene: TRBJ2-1
abundance: -
d_gene: -
v_gene: TRBV5-8

CDR3aa: CASSGWTGRNQPQHF
CDR3nt: TGTGCCAGCAGCGGATGGACAGGGAGGAATCAGCCCCAGCATTTT
len: 15
j_gene: TRBJ1-5
abundance: -
d_gene: TRBD1
v_gene: TRBV7-2

CDR3aa: CATSRDRGLYNEQFF
CDR3nt: TGTGCCACCAGCAGAGATCGGGGTCTTTACAATGAGCAGTTCTTC
len: 15
j_gene: TRBJ2-1
abundance: -
d_gene: -
v_gene: TRBV15

CDR3aa: CASSTGGYGNTIYF
CDR3nt: TGCGCCAGCAGCACCGGCGGGTACGGAAACACCATATATTTT
len: 14
j_gene: TRBJ1-3
abundance: -
d_gene: -
v_gene: TRBV5-1

CDR3aa: CASSWSTVQSYTF
CDR3nt: TGTGCCAGCAGCTGGTCTACTGTACAGAGCTACACCTTC
len: 13
j_gene: TRBJ1-2
abundance: -
d_gene: -
v_gene: TRBV7-2

CDR3aa: CASSPRIGGAGEAFF
CDR3nt: TGTGCCAGCAGCCCCCGGATCGGGGGTGCGGGTGAAGCTTTCTTT
len: 15
j_gene: TRBJ1-1
abundance: few
d_gene: -
v_gene: TRBV14

CDR3aa: CASGADRGHGYTF
CDR3nt: TGTGCCAGCGGAGCAGACAGGGGGCACGGCTACACCTTC
len: 13
j_gene: TRBJ1-2
abundance: -
d_gene: TRBD1
v_gene: TRBV28

CDR3aa: CASSMYRSLNQPQHF
CDR3nt: TGTGCCAGTAGTATGTACAGGAGCCTTAATCAGCCCCAGCATTTT
len: 15
j_gene: TRBJ1-5
abundance: -
d_gene: -
v_gene: TRBV19

CDR3aa: CASSYGQGGGYTF
CDR3nt: TGTGCCAGCAGTTATGGACAGGGGGGAGGCTACACCTTC
len: 13
j_gene: TRBJ1-2
abundance: -
d_gene: TRBD1
v_gene: TRBV12-3/TRBV12-4

CDR3aa: CASSEQGTGVEKLFF
CDR3nt: TGTGCCAGCAGTGAGCAGGGGACAGGGGTCGAAAAACTGTTTTTT
len: 15
j_gene: TRBJ1-4
abundance: -
d_gene: TRBD1
v_gene: TRBV7-2

CDR3aa: CASSGGQNTEAFF
CDR3nt: TGTGCCAGCAGTGGGGGCCAGAACACTGAAGCTTTCTTT
len: 13
j_gene: TRBJ1-1
abundance: -
d_gene: -
v_gene: TRBV2

CDR3aa: CASSPARVRDQPQHF
CDR3nt: TGTGCCAGCTCCCCCGCCCGGGTCCGCGATCAGCCCCAGCATTTT
len: 15
j_gene: TRBJ1-5
abundance: -
d_gene: -
v_gene: TRBV18

CDR3aa: CASSPGLPNEKLFF
CDR3nt: TGTGCCAGCAGCCCGGGACTCCCGAATGAAAAACTGTTTTTT
len: 14
j_gene: TRBJ1-4
abundance: medium-sized
d_gene: -
v_gene: TRBV7-2

CDR3aa: CASSQENRAVSNYGYTF
CDR3nt: TGTGCCAGCAGCCAAGAGAACAGGGCGGTTTCTAACTATGGCTACACCTTC
len: 17
j_gene: TRBJ1-2
abundance: once
d_gene: -
v_gene: TRBV4-2

CDR3aa: CAWNRALNTEAFF
CDR3nt: TGTGCCTGGAACAGGGCCCTGAACACTGAAGCTTTCTTT
len: 13
j_gene: TRBJ1-1
abundance: -
d_gene: -
v_gene: TRBV30

CDR3aa: CASRLTGSSNEKLFF
CDR3nt: TGTGCCAGTAGGCTCACAGGGTCCTCTAATGAAAAACTGTTTTTT
len: 15
j_gene: TRBJ1-4
abundance: -
d_gene: -
v_gene: TRBV19

CDR3aa: CASTLDRGGASYNEQFF
CDR3nt: TGTGCCAGTACCCTAGACCGAGGGGGGGCCTCCTACAATGAGCAGTTCTTC
len: 17
j_gene: TRBJ2-1
abundance: -
d_gene: -
v_gene: TRBV19

CDR3aa: CASSSLNTGELFF
CDR3nt: TGTGCCAGCAGCTCTCTCAACACCGGGGAGCTGTTTTTT
len: 13
j_gene: TRBJ2-2
abundance: -
d_gene: -
v_gene: TRBV5-4

CDR3aa: CASDDHPGDYEQYF
CDR3nt: TGTGCCAGCGACGACCATCCGGGGGACTACGAGCAGTACTTC
len: 14
j_gene: TRBJ2-7
abundance: -
d_gene: -
v_gene: TRBV6-5

CDR3aa: CASSLYSTGELFF
CDR3nt: TGTGCCAGCAGCTTATATAGCACCGGGGAGCTGTTTTTT
len: 13
j_gene: TRBJ2-2
abundance: -
d_gene: -
v_gene: TRBV11-3

CDR3aa: CASSQVGTGIFTEAFF
CDR3nt: TGTGCCAGCAGCCAAGTAGGGACAGGGATCTTCACTGAAGCTTTCTTT
len: 16
j_gene: TRBJ1-1
abundance: -
d_gene: TRBD1
v_gene: TRBV4-2

CDR3aa: CASSSEAGITEAFF
CDR3nt: TGCGCCAGCAGCTCAGAAGCAGGGATCACTGAAGCTTTCTTT
len: 14
j_gene: TRBJ1-1
abundance: -
d_gene: -
v_gene: TRBV5-1

CDR3aa: CASSLSGQGGGYTF
CDR3nt: TGTGCCAGCAGCTTAAGTGGACAGGGTGGTGGCTACACCTTC
len: 14
j_gene: TRBJ1-2
abundance: -
d_gene: TRBD1
v_gene: TRBV7-2

CDR3aa: CASSELRGNGDEQFF
CDR3nt: TGTGCCAGCAGTGAACTTCGGGGGAATGGCGATGAGCAGTTCTTC
len: 15
j_gene: TRBJ2-1
abundance: few
d_gene: -
v_gene: TRBV6-1

CDR3aa: CASSWGTVQNTEAFF
CDR3nt: TGTGCCAGCAGTTGGGGGACAGTCCAAAACACTGAAGCTTTCTTT
len: 15
j_gene: TRBJ1-1
abundance: -
d_gene: TRBD1
v_gene: TRBV27

CDR3aa: CAWSAPSLQGFRQNTEAFF
CDR3nt: TGTGCCTGGAGTGCCCCAAGTTTACAGGGGTTTCGACAGAACACTGAAGCTTTCTTT
len: 19
j_gene: TRBJ1-1
abundance: once
d_gene: TRBD1
v_gene: TRBV30

CDR3aa: CASSFTGTDLLYGYTF
CDR3nt: TGTGCCAGCAGTTTTACCGGGACAGACCTGTTATATGGCTACACCTTC
len: 16
j_gene: TRBJ1-2
abundance: -
d_gene: TRBD1
v_gene: TRBV6-5

CDR3aa: CASHLIKHDYGYTF
CDR3nt: TGTGCCAGCCATCTTATCAAACACGACTATGGCTACACCTTC
len: 14
j_gene: TRBJ1-2
abundance: -
d_gene: -
v_gene: TRBV6-5

CDR3aa: CASKPAGTSTDTQYF
CDR3nt: TGTGCCAGCAAACCAGCGGGGACTAGCACAGATACGCAGTATTTT
len: 15
j_gene: TRBJ2-3
abundance: -
d_gene: TRBD2
v_gene: TRBV7-9

CDR3aa: CASSLVLPGQGSNEQFF
CDR3nt: TGTGCCAGCAGCTTAGTCCTCCCGGGACAGGGGTCGAATGAGCAGTTCTTC
len: 17
j_gene: TRBJ2-1
abundance: -
d_gene: TRBD1
v_gene: TRBV7-2

CDR3aa: CASSPPGRGDTGELFF
CDR3nt: TGTGCCAGCTCACCACCCGGGAGGGGAGACACCGGGGAGCTGTTTTTT
len: 16
j_gene: TRBJ2-2
abundance: -
d_gene: TRBD2
v_gene: TRBV18

CDR3aa: CASSATSGKTLLGDTQYF
CDR3nt: TGTGCCAGCAGCGCTACTAGCGGGAAAACTTTGCTCGGGGATACGCAGTATTTT
len: 18
j_gene: TRBJ2-3
abundance: -
d_gene: TRBD2
v_gene: TRBV7-2

CDR3aa: CASSFGGARADTQYF
CDR3nt: TGTGCCAGCAGCTTCGGGGGGGCCCGCGCAGATACGCAGTATTTT
len: 15
j_gene: TRBJ2-3
abundance: -
d_gene: TRBD2
v_gene: TRBV7-9

CDR3aa: CASRPAGGSYNSPLHF
CDR3nt: TGTGCCAGCAGACCCGCGGGGGGATCCTATAATTCACCCCTCCACTTT
len: 16
j_gene: TRBJ1-6
abundance: -
d_gene: -
v_gene: TRBV3-1/TRBV3-2

CDR3aa: CASIRDRGPYEQYF
CDR3nt: TGTGCCAGCATCCGGGACAGGGGCCCCTACGAGCAGTACTTC
len: 14
j_gene: TRBJ2-7
abundance: -
d_gene: TRBD1
v_gene: TRBV6-5

CDR3aa: CATSSPGGTKGTVYYGYTF
CDR3nt: TGTGCCACCAGCAGTCCCGGGGGGACCAAGGGGACGGTATACTATGGCTACACCTTC
len: 19
j_gene: TRBJ1-2
abundance: -
d_gene: -
v_gene: TRBV15

CDR3aa: CASSSSRDRMNTEAFF
CDR3nt: TGTGCCAGCAGCTCATCCCGGGACAGGATGAACACTGAAGCTTTCTTT
len: 16
j_gene: TRBJ1-1
abundance: -
d_gene: TRBD1
v_gene: TRBV5-8

CDR3aa: CASSIGGNQPQHF
CDR3nt: TGTGCCAGTAGTATCGGAGGGAATCAGCCCCAGCATTTT
len: 13
j_gene: TRBJ1-5
abundance: once
d_gene: -
v_gene: TRBV19

CDR3aa: CASSLGTNYEQYF
CDR3nt: TGTGCCAGCAGTTTAGGGACTAACTACGAGCAGTACTTC
len: 13
j_gene: TRBJ2-7
abundance: -
d_gene: TRBD2
v_gene: TRBV7-2